Detailed here is one T cell receptor (beta chain). The data were taken from a study of blood T cell repertoires in COVID-19. Study details: From T cells, B-cell-depleted T cells, or PBMCs came the material, which was cDNA or gDNA.

As handled by the study authors: How many nucleated cells were present was estimated from reference gene primer amplification. Sequencing was performed with immunoSEQ multiplex PCR; in TCRdb, only in-frame clones are kept and a portion is missing. Clonal size and the V and J genes are those of that table, whereas D and trimming came from the DNA. This sample carries around 230,000 clones, around nine tenths of them seen once, and the ten largest clones take around 3.7%. CDR1 is MNHNY, CDR2 SVGAGI, per germline (reference sequence). V lost 2 bases and J 6 bases, leaving 10 bases between the germline ends. The CDR3 contains 13 residues.

The gene calls are TRBV6-6 and TRBJ1-2; D may be TRBD1 (6 bases). The specimen was PBMCs or T cells enriched from blood (not recorded which). The TCR was taken from a woman aged 25 to 39 with acute COVID-19. CDR3 sequence (DNA): TGTGCCAGCAGTTACACAGGGAGAGATGGCTACACCTTC. Its translation is CASSYTGRDGYTF.